These 16 T cell receptor beta chains were all obtained from the same sample, sequenced in a study of CD8 T cells in Susac syndrome. RNA totalling about 0.5 to 1 ug underwent reverse transcription with random hexamers. TCRdb used MiXCR to reprocess the immunoSEQ multiplex PCR reads, holding one entry per CDR3 protein. The repertoire holds fewer than 80,000 distinct CDR3 sequences, with around 96% as singletons. Sequenced: CD8+ T cells from PBMCs. These receptors originate from a human donor with multiple sclerosis.

The chain is built from TRBV5-1 and TRBJ1-5; D unresolved. The CDR3 consists of 13 residues. Germline V lookup: CDR1 SGHRS, CDR2 YFSETQ. Trimming shortened V by 0 bases and J by 7 bases, and 8 bases separated the two germline ends. The CDR3 region is CASSLGLGQPQHF. DNA of the CDR3: TGCGCCAGCAGCTTGGGGTTGGGACAGCCCCAGCATTTT.

The genes are TRBV7-9 and TRBJ2-2, with D possibly being TRBD2 (6 bases). The V gene's germline CDR1 is SEHNR and CDR2 FQNEAQ (reference sequence). V was cut by 0 bases and J by 1 base, with 6 bases left in between. This CDR3 spans 15 amino acids. CDR3 residues: CASSLASGNTGELFF. The CDR3 nucleotides are TGTGCCAGCAGCTTAGCTAGCGGGAACACCGGGGAGCTGTTTTTT.

This clonotype was observed once. This chain joins TRBV7-6 and TRBJ2-7, with D possibly being TRBD1 (6 bases). Per the germline V gene, CDR1 is SGHVS and CDR2 is FNYEAQ. V was shortened by 0 bases and J by 7 bases, with 10 bases between the two germline ends. The CDR3 extends over 13 amino acids. The CDR3 spells CASSLARGGEQYF. DNA for the CDR3: TGTGCCAGCAGCTTAGCCAGGGGCGGAGAGCAGTACTTC.

The V and J genes are TRBV12-3 or TRBV12-4 and TRBJ2-7; D unresolved. The V and J ends lost 2 bases and 4 bases respectively, with 12 bases between them. This CDR3 has 14 amino acids. CDR3 in DNA: TGTGCCAGCAGTTTACGCGGAACCAGTTACGAGCAGTACTTC. Translated: CASSLRGTSYEQYF.

This clonotype has just one count. The CDR3 sequence: CASSSDGSGSTDTQYF. In nucleotides, the CDR3 is TGTGCCAGCAGCTCCGACGGGTCAGGAAGCACAGATACGCAGTATTTT. V and J are TRBV13 and TRBJ2-3, with no clear D. With 4 bases removed from V and 0 bases from J, the gap between germline ends came to 14 bases. The CDR3 runs to 16 residues. Looked up from germline, CDR1 is PRHDT and CDR2 is FYEKMQ (reference sequence).

This chain joins TRBV7-2 and TRBJ2-5; the D gene is possibly TRBD2 (6 bases). V was shortened by 5 bases and J by 5 bases, with 18 bases between the two germline ends. Per germline, CDR1 SGHTA and CDR2 FQGNSA. The CDR3 is 15 amino acids. CDR3 protein: CASSQASWGLETQYF. In DNA form, the CDR3 reads TGTGCCAGCAGCCAAGCCTCTTGGGGACTGGAGACCCAGTACTTC.

The chain has TRBV19 and TRBJ2-1; no firm D call. V lost 3 bases and J lost 8, with 8 bases in between. The germline V gene has CDR1 LNHDA and CDR2 SQIVND (reference sequence). CDR3 length equals 12 residues. The CDR3 protein is CASSIRFHEQFF. CDR3 coding DNA: TGTGCCAGTAGTATTCGGTTCCATGAGCAGTTCTTC.

The V gene is TRBV27, the J gene TRBJ2-1; D uncertain. The V end lost 6 bases, the J end lost 0 bases, and 3 bases lay between the germline ends. The germline gives CDR1 MNHEY, CDR2 SMNVEV (reference sequence). The CDR3 extends over 12 amino acids. The CDR3 spells CASRFSYNEQFF. For the CDR3, the DNA is TGTGCCAGCAGGTTCTCCTACAATGAGCAGTTCTTC.

The J gene is TRBJ1-2, the V gene TRBV3-1; D is uncertain. Per the germline V gene, CDR1 is LGHDT and CDR2 is YNNKEL (reference sequence). Trimming pared 0 bases from V and 8 bases from J, leaving 19 bases between. The CDR3 consists of 16 residues. The CDR3 nucleotides read TGTGCCAGCAGCCAAGATCCGGGTGGGGTTTTCGGAGGCTACACCTTC. It specifies CASSQDPGGVFGGYTF.

The chain recombines TRBV27 with TRBJ2-7; D unclear. Germline lookup yields CDR1 MNHEY and CDR2 SMNVEV (reference sequence). V gave up 5 bases and J gave up 5 bases, with 10 bases separating them. The CDR3 covers 12 residues. The CDR3 DNA is TGTGCCAGCAGTGGTAGGGCGAACGAGCAGTACTTC. This encodes CASSGRANEQYF.

The chain has TRBV5-6 and TRBJ2-7, with D unclear. The germline V and J ends were trimmed by 2 bases and 3 bases, with 9 bases remaining between them. CDR1 and CDR2 from the germline V gene are SGHDT and YYEEEE. The CDR3 is made up of 13 amino acids. For the CDR3, the DNA is TGTGCCAGCAGCTTTTGGAGCCTCTACGAGCAGTACTTC. Residues: CASSFWSLYEQYF.

The CDR3 DNA is TGTGCCAGCAGCCCAGAGGACAGGGTAAATGAGCAGTTCTTC. Its translation: CASSPEDRVNEQFF. The genes are TRBV13 and TRBJ2-1; 8 nucleotides line up with TRBD1. There are 14 residues in the CDR3. CDR1 PRHDT and CDR2 FYEKMQ come from the germline V gene (reference sequence). V was pared by 5 bases and J by 7 bases, with 7 bases of the junction left unmatched.

The chain is built from TRBV25-1 and TRBJ2-5; D is unresolved. The CDR3 is 12 residues long. The V gene lost 0 bases and the J gene lost 5 bases, with 4 bases spanning the gap. The germline V gene encodes CDR1 MGHDK and CDR2 SYGVNS. The CDR3 nucleotides are TGTGCCAGCAGTGAATACGGGGAGACCCAGTACTTC. Encoded protein: CASSEYGETQYF.

This chain links TRBV20-1 with TRBJ1-1; D gene uncertain. This CDR3 is 13 amino acids long. Trimming pared 5 bases from V and 0 bases from J, leaving 10 bases between. Germline assignment: CDR1 DFQATT and CDR2 SNEGSKA (reference sequence). The CDR3 loop reads CSARGGMNTEAFF. CDR3 coding DNA: TGCAGTGCTCGGGGTGGCATGAACACTGAAGCTTTCTTT.

The genes are TRBV13 and TRBJ2-4, with TRBD1 identical over 9 bases. This CDR3 comprises 14 residues. In germline, CDR1 is PRHDT, CDR2 FYEKMQ (reference sequence). J gave up 9 bases and V 5 bases, and 8 bases lay outside the gene matches. The CDR3 nucleotides read TGTGCCAGCAGCCTCGGGACAGGGAGTGGCATTCAGTACTTC. Translating gives CASSLGTGSGIQYF.

The chain is built from TRBV7-9 and TRBJ1-2; no reliable D call. The germline V and J ends were trimmed by 11 bases and 6 bases, with 13 bases remaining between them. This CDR3 comprises 11 residues. CDR1 SEHNR and CDR2 FQNEAQ come from the germline V gene (reference sequence). Here the CDR3 reads CAERRPHGYTF. CDR3 in DNA: TGTGCCGAGCGGAGGCCTCATGGCTACACCTTC.